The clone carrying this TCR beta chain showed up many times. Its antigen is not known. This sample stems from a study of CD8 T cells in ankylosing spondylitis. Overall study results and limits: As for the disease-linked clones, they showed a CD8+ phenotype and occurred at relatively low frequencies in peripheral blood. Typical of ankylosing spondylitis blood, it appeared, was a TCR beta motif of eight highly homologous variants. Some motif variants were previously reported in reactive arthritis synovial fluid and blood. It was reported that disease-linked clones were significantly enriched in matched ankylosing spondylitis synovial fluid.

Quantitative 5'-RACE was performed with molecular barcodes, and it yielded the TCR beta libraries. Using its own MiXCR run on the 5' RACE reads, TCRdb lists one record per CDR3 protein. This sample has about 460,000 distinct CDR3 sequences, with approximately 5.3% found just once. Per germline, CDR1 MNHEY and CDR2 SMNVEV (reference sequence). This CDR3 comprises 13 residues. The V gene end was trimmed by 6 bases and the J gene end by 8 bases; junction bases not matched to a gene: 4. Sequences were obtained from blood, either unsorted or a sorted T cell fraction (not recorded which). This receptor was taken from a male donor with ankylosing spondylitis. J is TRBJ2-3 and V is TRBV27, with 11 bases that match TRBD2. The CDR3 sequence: CASRTSGKGTQYF. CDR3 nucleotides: TGTGCCAGCAGGACTAGCGGGAAGGGTACGCAGTATTTT.